This T cell receptor beta chain is drawn from a study of STAT3 mutations in large granular lymphocyte leukemia. Study background: Roughly half the longitudinally sequenced T-LGLL patients had canonical STAT3 mutations. Study conclusions and caveats: Some patients had dominant TCR clones larger than their STAT3 mutant burden. At least one immunodominant TCR beta clonotype appeared in every T-cell large granular lymphocyte leukemia patient. Some patients had persisting codominant clonotypes that could mask small clones.

The CDR3 totals 13 residues. The V gene's germline CDR1 is SQVTM and CDR2 ANQGSEA. The V gene lost 1 base and the J gene lost 4 bases, with 10 bases spanning the gap. Average productive template count per sample was roughly 38,000. TCRdb keeps only in-frame clones here, not all; method: immunoSEQ multiplex PCR. The table records about 19,000 clones, 80% to 95% of them present only once. A word on this clone: Its antigen is unidentified.

Sequencing was performed on peripheral blood mononuclear cells. The origin of this receptor is a man aged 60 to 75 with T-cell large granular lymphocyte leukemia. Some clones in this sample may be carry-over from other donors' samples. This chain links TRBV29-1 with TRBJ1-2; D might be TRBD1 (5 bases). This CDR3 reads CSVEGGLVYGYTF. CDR3 nucleotide sequence: TGCAGCGTTGAAGGGGGGTTGGTCTATGGCTACACCTTC.